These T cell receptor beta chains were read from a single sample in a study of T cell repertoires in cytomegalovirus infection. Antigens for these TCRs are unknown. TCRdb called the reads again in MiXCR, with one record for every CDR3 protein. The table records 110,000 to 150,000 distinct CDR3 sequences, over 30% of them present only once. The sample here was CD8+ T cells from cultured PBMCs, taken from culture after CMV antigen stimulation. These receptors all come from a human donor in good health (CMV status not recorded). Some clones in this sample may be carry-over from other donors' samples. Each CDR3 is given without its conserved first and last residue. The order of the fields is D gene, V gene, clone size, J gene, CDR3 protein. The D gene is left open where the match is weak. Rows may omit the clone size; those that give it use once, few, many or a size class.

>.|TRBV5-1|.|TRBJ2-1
ASSPPGLAYNEQF
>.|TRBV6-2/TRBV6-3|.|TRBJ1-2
ASGDYGYT
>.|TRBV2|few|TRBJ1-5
ASSEGSTSNQPQH
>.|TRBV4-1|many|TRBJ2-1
ASSQVLLTYNEQF
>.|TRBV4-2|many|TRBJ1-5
ASSLLGGDENQPQH
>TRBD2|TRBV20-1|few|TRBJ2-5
SADETSEGQETQY
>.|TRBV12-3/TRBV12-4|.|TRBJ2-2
ASSFWQASGELF
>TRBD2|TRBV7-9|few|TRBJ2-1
ASSPGGAAEQF
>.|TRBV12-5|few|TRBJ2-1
ASGSDRFSYNEQF
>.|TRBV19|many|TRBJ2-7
ATLDRLNYEQY
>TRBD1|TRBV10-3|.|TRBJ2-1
AISEFRQGSYNEQF
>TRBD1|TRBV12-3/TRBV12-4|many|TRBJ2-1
ASRPGTGSYNEQF
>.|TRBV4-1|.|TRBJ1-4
ASSRLQATNEKLF
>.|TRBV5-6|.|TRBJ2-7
ASSLVQGSNEQY
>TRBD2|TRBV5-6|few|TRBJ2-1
ASSSSSGGLSYNEQF
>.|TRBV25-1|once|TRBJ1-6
ASSEWQSNSPLH
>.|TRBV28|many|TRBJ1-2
ASSLSIPSPTLAYGYT
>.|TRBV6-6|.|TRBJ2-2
ASSDSSGTGELF
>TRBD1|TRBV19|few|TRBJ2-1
ASSIGDRLAYNEQF
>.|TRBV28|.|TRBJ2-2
ASSFYADTGELF
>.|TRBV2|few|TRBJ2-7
ASRDWGVTYEQY
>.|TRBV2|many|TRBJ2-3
ASKYRVGVIDTQY
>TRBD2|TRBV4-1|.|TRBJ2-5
ASSQTSGGASETQY
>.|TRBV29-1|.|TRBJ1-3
SVSGSGNTIY
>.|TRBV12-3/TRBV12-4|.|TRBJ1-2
ASSRRDGNYGYT
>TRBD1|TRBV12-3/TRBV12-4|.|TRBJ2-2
ASSFVTGGPGELF